These T cell receptor beta chains were read from a single sample in a study of blood T cells in healthy people across ages. One entry per CDR3 protein results from TCRdb running MiXCR on the 5' RACE reads. The data show 800,000 or so distinct CDR3 sequences, with around half seen just once and 15% to 20% held by the top ten. Sequenced material: blood. These receptors were collected from an elderly man in good health. Each CDR3 is given with its conserved first and last residue. The D gene is left open where the match is weak. Clone size appears in some rows only: once, few, many, or a class for an expanded clone.

V gene	J gene	clone size	D gene	CDR3 protein	CDR3 DNA
TRBV6-5	TRBJ2-1	.	TRBD2	CASSGRLAGNGEQFF	TGTGCCAGCAGTGGTAGACTAGCGGGGAACGGGGAGCAGTTCTTC
TRBV4-3	TRBJ2-5	.	TRBD2	CASSQDLSAGGGDEQYF	TGCGCCAGCAGCCAAGATCTTTCAGCGGGAGGGGGGGATGAGCAGTACTTC
TRBV4-1	TRBJ2-7	once	TRBD2	CASSLERGTSSNEQYF	TGCGCCAGCAGCCTCGAGCGGGGGACGTCAAGTAACGAGCAGTACTTC
TRBV3-1	TRBJ2-4	.	.	CASSQEYRKQNIQYF	TGCGCCAGCAGCCAAGAATACAGAAAGCAAAACATTCAGTACTTC
TRBV6-1	TRBJ2-1	.	.	CASSESRARRAGEQFF	TGTGCCAGCAGTGAATCTAGAGCCAGGCGCGCGGGTGAGCAGTTCTTC
TRBV27	TRBJ1-2	many	.	CASRREDYGYTF	TGTGCCAGCCGGCGGGAAGACTATGGCTACACCTTC
TRBV28	TRBJ2-4	few	TRBD2	CASTPGLAGAKNIQYF	TGTGCCAGTACCCCTGGACTAGCGGGAGCCAAAAACATTCAGTACTTC
TRBV5-1	TRBJ2-1	once	TRBD1	CASSRDSKDEQFF	TGCGCCAGCAGTCGGGACAGCAAGGATGAGCAGTTCTTC
TRBV7-2	TRBJ2-7	.	TRBD2	CASSRTSGSYNEQYF	TGTGCCAGCAGTCGAACTAGCGGGAGCTACAATGAGCAGTACTTC
TRBV7-2	TRBJ1-4	.	.	CASSRNPGQGNEKLFF	TGTGCCAGCAGCCGCAACCCGGGACAAGGAAATGAAAAACTGTTTTTT
TRBV7-2	TRBJ2-5	.	TRBD1	CASSTTRGSQETQYF	TGTGCCAGCAGCACAACCAGGGGGTCGCAAGAGACCCAGTACTTC
TRBV19	TRBJ1-2	.	.	CASTRANPNYGYTF	TGTGCCAGTACCAGGGCGAATCCTAACTATGGCTACACCTTC
TRBV28	TRBJ1-1	few	TRBD1	CASSFAGQARRTEAFF	TGTGCCAGCAGTTTTGCGGGACAGGCGAGGCGCACTGAAGCTTTCTTT
TRBV5-1	TRBJ2-1	.	.	CASSLDGGQNEQFF	TGCGCCAGCAGCTTGGATGGGGGGCAGAATGAGCAGTTCTTC
TRBV21-1	TRBJ2-1	.	.	CASLISGTYNEQFF	TGTGCCAGCTTGATAAGCGGGACCTACAATGAGCAGTTCTTC
TRBV5-1	TRBJ2-3	.	.	CASSLDWRGDTQYF	TGCGCCAGCAGCTTAGATTGGCGAGGAGATACGCAGTATTTT
TRBV2	TRBJ2-5	few	TRBD2	CASSALAGGGETQYF	TGTGCCAGCAGTGCATTAGCGGGAGGGGGTGAGACCCAGTACTTC
TRBV6-1	TRBJ1-4	.	.	CAGSPGTIEKLFF	TGTGCCGGCAGCCCCGGGACGATCGAAAAACTGTTTTTT
TRBV5-5	TRBJ2-1	many	.	CASSFQGSSYNEQFF	TGTGCCAGCAGCTTTCAGGGAAGCTCCTACAATGAGCAGTTCTTC
TRBV20-1	TRBJ2-3	.	TRBD2	CSAILAGDTQYF	TGCAGTGCTATACTAGCGGGGGATACGCAGTATTTT
TRBV12-3/TRBV12-4	TRBJ1-1	.	.	CASVRPGYSRTEAFF	TGTGCCAGCGTTCGACCTGGGTATTCCAGGACTGAAGCTTTCTTT
TRBV20-1	TRBJ2-3	many	TRBD2	CSATVLAGELNTQYF	TGCAGTGCTACTGTTTTAGCGGGAGAATTGAATACGCAGTATTTT
TRBV7-2	TRBJ2-2	.	.	CASSFEGGNTGELFF	TGTGCCAGCAGCTTTGAAGGGGGGAACACCGGGGAGCTGTTTTTT
TRBV27	TRBJ2-1	once	.	CASSRWGRQGSGANEQFF	TGTGCCAGCAGTCGCTGGGGACGTCAGGGTAGCGGAGCCAATGAGCAGTTCTTC
TRBV20-1	TRBJ2-7	.	TRBD2	CSAMGGRFSYEQYF	TGCAGTGCCATGGGCGGGAGGTTCTCCTACGAGCAGTACTTC
TRBV7-3	TRBJ2-5	.	TRBD2	CASSLWASGRETQYF	TGTGCCAGCAGCTTGTGGGCTAGCGGGAGAGAGACCCAGTACTTC
TRBV10-3	TRBJ2-3	many	.	CAISVLESTDTQYF	TGTGCCATCTCTGTGTTGGAGAGCACAGATACGCAGTATTTT
TRBV29-1	TRBJ2-4	.	.	CSVEDPGTDLNIQYF	TGCAGCGTTGAAGACCCAGGGACCGACTTAAACATTCAGTACTTC
TRBV5-6	TRBJ2-5	.	.	CASSLPQGGFNEQYF	TGTGCCAGCAGCCTACCTCAGGGGGGATTCAATGAGCAGTACTTC
TRBV29-1	TRBJ2-3	.	.	CSVGGVRAPTDTQYF	TGCAGCGTTGGAGGCGTGAGGGCCCCCACAGATACGCAGTATTTT
TRBV2	TRBJ2-1	.	.	CASSGREVNNEQFF	TGTGCCAGCAGTGGCAGGGAGGTGAACAATGAGCAGTTCTTC
TRBV9	TRBJ2-1	.	TRBD2	CASSVGLAGVWNEQFF	TGTGCCAGCAGCGTAGGTCTAGCGGGAGTATGGAATGAGCAGTTCTTC
TRBV7-3	TRBJ2-3	.	.	CASSASGIAYSDTQYF	TGTGCCAGCAGCGCCTCAGGGATAGCGTATTCAGATACGCAGTATTTT
TRBV9	TRBJ2-2	.	TRBD2	CASSALAGGPNTGELFF	TGTGCCAGCAGCGCTTTAGCGGGAGGGCCGAACACCGGGGAGCTGTTTTTT